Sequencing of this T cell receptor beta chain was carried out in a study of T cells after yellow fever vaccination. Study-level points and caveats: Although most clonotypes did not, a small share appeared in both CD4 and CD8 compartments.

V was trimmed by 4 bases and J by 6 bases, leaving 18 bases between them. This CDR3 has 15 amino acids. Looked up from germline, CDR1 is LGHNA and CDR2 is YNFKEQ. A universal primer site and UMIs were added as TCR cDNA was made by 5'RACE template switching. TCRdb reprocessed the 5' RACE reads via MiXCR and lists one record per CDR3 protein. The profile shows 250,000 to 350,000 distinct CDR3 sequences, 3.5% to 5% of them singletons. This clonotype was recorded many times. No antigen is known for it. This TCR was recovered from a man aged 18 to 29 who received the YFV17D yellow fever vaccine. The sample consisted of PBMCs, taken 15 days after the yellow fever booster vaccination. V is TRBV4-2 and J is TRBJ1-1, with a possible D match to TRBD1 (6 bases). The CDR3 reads CASSPMNRVKPEAFF. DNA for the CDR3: TGTGCCAGCAGCCCGATGAACAGGGTTAAACCTGAAGCTTTCTTT.